Following are 11 T cell receptor beta chains from one sample sequenced in a study of Graves' ophthalmopathy and Graves' hyperthyroidism. RNA transcripts yielded amplified TCR beta CDR3 regions. The library came from an HTBI-primed first-round RT-PCR and a second-round multiplex PCR. TCRdb re-analysed the multiplex PCR reads in MiXCR, keeping a single row per CDR3 protein. This table has hundreds of thousands of distinct CDR3 sequences, about two fifths appearing once. What was sequenced was peripheral blood. The receptors shown here come from an adult man with Graves' ophthalmopathy.

V usage is TRBV2 and J usage is TRBJ1-2, with 8 bases that match TRBD1. Trimming removed 8 bases from V and 6 bases from J; junction bases left unmatched: 8. This CDR3 is 13 amino acids long. Germline V lookup: CDR1 SNHLY, CDR2 FYNNEI. CDR3 region: CASEGDRHDGYTF. In nucleotides, the CDR3 is TGTGCCAGCGAAGGGGACAGGCATGATGGCTACACCTTC.

At least ten counts were recorded for this clonotype. The CDR3 coding sequence is TGTGCCAGTAGTATAGACACGACGAACACCGGGGAGCTGTTTTTT. It codes for CASSIDTTNTGELFF. V is TRBV19 and J is TRBJ2-2; no firm D call. In germline, CDR1 is LNHDA, CDR2 SQIVND (reference sequence). This CDR3 spans 15 amino acids. V lost 0 bases to trimming and J lost 0 bases, with 5 bases between them.

This clonotype was seen ten or more times. The chain combines TRBV10-3 with TRBJ2-5, with D hard to call. Trimming left V 4 bases short and J 4 bases short, with 7 bases between. This CDR3 has 12 amino acids. Germline V CDR1 and CDR2: ENHRY, SYGVKD. The CDR3 is CAISGQSETQYF. DNA for the CDR3: TGTGCCATCAGTGGGCAGTCAGAGACCCAGTACTTC.

This clonotype was seen more than once but under ten times. Germline and junction disagree at one end, which may indicate a read error. This chain uses TRBV10-3 with TRBJ1-4; no reliable D call. In germline, CDR1 is ENHRY, CDR2 SYGVKD. The CDR3 is 16 residues long. The CDR3 DNA reads TGTGCCAGCAGTGAACGGACTGCACCAACTAATGAAAAACTGTTTTTT. Residues: CASSERTAPTNEKLFF.

The chain recombines TRBV29-1 with TRBJ2-7; D is uncertain. Trimming shortened V by 4 bases and J by 5 bases, and 12 bases separated the two germline ends. This CDR3 is built from 12 residues. Germline V gene sequence: CDR1 SQVTM, CDR2 ANQGSEA. DNA for the CDR3: TGCAGCGTTGTAGTCACTACTGACGAGCAGTACTTC. Encoded protein: CSVVVTTDEQYF.

The gene calls are TRBV20-1 and TRBJ1-6; TRBD1 is a possible D gene (6 bases). Germline V gene lookup returns CDR1 DFQATT and CDR2 SNEGSKA (reference sequence). Trimming cost V 5 bases and J 0 bases, with 11 bases left between them. This CDR3 contains 15 residues. CDR3 sequence: CSALQGLSYNSPLHF. CDR3 in DNA: TGCAGTGCTTTACAGGGCCTCTCCTATAATTCACCCCTCCACTTT.

The V and J genes are TRBV19 and TRBJ1-2; D perhaps matches TRBD1 (5 bases). This CDR3 has 13 amino acids. In germline, CDR1 is LNHDA, CDR2 SQIVND (reference sequence). Between the trimmed V and J ends, which lost 8 bases and 4 bases, there was a span of 14 bases. CDR3 sequence reads: CASSRGAPYGYTF. CDR3 bases: TGTGCCAGTTCTCGAGGGGCGCCCTATGGCTACACCTTC.

This rearrangement joins TRBV11-3 to TRBJ2-5; 8 bases match TRBD1. The junction had 8 bases not matched to a gene; V was cut back by 6 bases and J by 5 bases. Germline V CDR1 and CDR2: SGHNT, YENEEA. The CDR3 has 14 residues. CDR3 nucleotides: TGTGCCAGCAGACCTAGGACAGGGAGCGAGACCCAGTACTTC. Protein: CASRPRTGSETQYF. The whole variable domain, remainder taken from reference TRBV11-3 and TRBJ2-5, is EAGVVQSPRYKIIEKKQPVAFWCNPISGHNTLYWYLQNLGQGPELLIRYENEEAVDDSQLPKDRFSAERLKGVDSTLKIQPAELGDSAVYLCASRPRTGSETQYFGPGTRLLVL.

This clonotype was found many times. V usage is TRBV9 and J usage is TRBJ1-4, with TRBD1 matching 7 bases. CDR1 and CDR2 from the germline V gene are SGDLS and YYNGEE. V shed 4 bases, J shed 10 bases, and the junction held 16 bases outside the gene matches. There are 16 residues in the CDR3. The CDR3 DNA is TGTGCCAGCAGCCCCAAGTCTTGGGACAGCCTTGGAAAACTGTTTTTT. It codes for CASSPKSWDSLGKLFF.

This sequence joins TRBV28 and TRBJ1-1; 11 bases map to TRBD1. J gave up 1 base and V 3 bases, and 4 bases lay outside the gene matches. CDR3 size: 16 residues. CDR1 and CDR2 (germline): MDHEN, SYDVKM. The CDR3 sequence: CASSLGQGVWNTEAFF. Here the CDR3 DNA reads TGTGCCAGCAGTTTGGGACAGGGGGTCTGGAACACTGAAGCTTTCTTT.

This rearrangement joins TRBV29-1 to TRBJ2-5; D call uncertain. V lost 8 bases, J lost 0 bases, and 10 bases lay in between. CDR3 size: 12 residues. CDR1 SQVTM and CDR2 ANQGSEA come from the germline V gene. This CDR3 reads CSKGDYQETQYF. The CDR3 DNA reads as TGCAGCAAGGGCGACTACCAAGAGACCCAGTACTTC.